This T cell receptor (beta chain) was captured by sequencing in a study of blood T cell repertoires in COVID-19. The junction had 9 bases not matched to a gene; V was cut back by 4 bases and J by 6 bases. The CDR3 spans 15 residues. Per the germline V gene, CDR1 is LNHDA and CDR2 is SQIVND (reference sequence). This clone was seen a handful of times. Only in-frame clones appear in the TCRdb table, and some are missing; sequencing was by immunoSEQ multiplex PCR. The sample lists fewer than 250,000 clones; less than 90% were seen once. This chain links TRBV19 with TRBJ2-1; 7 positions match TRBD1. The material sequenced was peripheral blood. This clonotype was sampled from a human donor in a cohort sampled during active COVID-19. The CDR3 bases are TGTGCCAGTAGTAAAGGGGGCCGGCTAGTCAATGAGCAGTTCTTC. This codes for CASSKGGRLVNEQFF.